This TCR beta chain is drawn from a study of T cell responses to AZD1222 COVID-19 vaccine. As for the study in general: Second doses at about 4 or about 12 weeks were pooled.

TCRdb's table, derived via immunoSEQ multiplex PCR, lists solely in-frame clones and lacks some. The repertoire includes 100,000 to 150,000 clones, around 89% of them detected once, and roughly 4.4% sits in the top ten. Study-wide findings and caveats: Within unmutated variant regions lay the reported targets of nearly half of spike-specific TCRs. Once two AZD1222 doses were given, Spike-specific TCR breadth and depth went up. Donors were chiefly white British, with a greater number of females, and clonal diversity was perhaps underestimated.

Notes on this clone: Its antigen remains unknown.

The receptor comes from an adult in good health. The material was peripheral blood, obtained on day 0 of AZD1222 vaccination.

The CDR3 is CASSRGAGAQETQYF. CDR3 bases: TGTGCCAGCAGCCGAGGAGCGGGGGCCCAAGAGACCCAGTACTTC. This chain connects TRBV11-3 to TRBJ2-5; 8 bases map to TRBD2. Germline V gene sequence: CDR1 SGHNT, CDR2 YENEEA. There are 15 residues in the CDR3. Trimming removed 5 bases from V and 1 base from J; junction bases left unmatched: 6.